This entry describes one T cell receptor beta chain. What this receptor recognizes is not known. Base quality data are lacking; no much larger clone is found one base away. CDR1 and CDR2, per the germline V gene, are SQVTM and ANQGSEA. Counted from cysteine to phenylalanine, this CDR3 has 14 amino acids. Only the CDR3 DNA stays, 42 bases, in frame from base 1. V is pared back by 4 bases and J by 9 bases, with 19 bases lying between the germline termini. The sample originates from a study of CD8+ T cells in alopecia areata (dated by TCRdb to 2017 to 2018). Background for the entire study: To study T cell clonal expansion in alopecia areata, the researchers applied high-throughput TCRbeta sequencing to both the C3H/HeJ mouse model and human patients. Scalp clonality was compared across normal scalp (n=4), patchy alopecia areata scalp (n=8), and alopecia totalis/universalis scalp (n=8). Scalp tissue and sorted CD4+ and CD8+ peripheral blood T cells from patchy and totalis/universalis alopecia areata patients and from healthy controls were covered by human TCRbeta sequencing. TCRbeta CDR3 regions were amplified by immunoSEQ multiplex PCR using 35 Vbeta forward and 13 Jbeta reverse primers. RNA was extracted with the PAXgene miRNA kit for fixed scalp, the miRNeasy kit for PBMCs, and the RNeasy kit for mouse skin.

PBMCs were separated by density centrifugation and stained for CD3, CD4 and CD8, after which CD4+ and CD8+ T cells were sorted on a FACSAria. Scalp biopsies and blood samples were provided by unaffected controls. The library came from the immunoSEQ multiplex PCR assay. RNA was extracted from all samples and reverse transcribed into cDNA as template for TCR sequencing. First-strand cDNA was synthesized with SuperScript III using a 2:1 mix of oligo-dT and random hexamers. A synthetic immune receptor repertoire was used to measure amplification bias, and any remaining bias was corrected computationally. The original methods were these. Raw reads were preprocessed to remove errors, and CDR3 was defined according to IMGT conventions as the region from the conserved cysteine to phenylalanine. Clonality was computed as 1 minus the Shannon entropy, with the entropy normalized by log2 of the number of productive unique TCRs. Whether each scalp clone was CD4 or CD8 was inferred by checking scalp TCRbeta sequences against the CD4 and CD8 repertoires from sorted blood. TCRdb's version of the immuneACCESS table is confined to in-frame rearrangements and falls short of the full clone set. An unresolved V gene accounts for under half of the shortfall where checked; the remainder is of unknown origin. From that table come the V and J calls and clone size; the DNA was used to work out D and trimming. This sample gives about 150,000 clones in total; about three fifths of them show up just once. In total, the top ten clones hold over 4% of the sample.

General study outcomes and caveats: TCR sequences shared between patients were less clear than in mice, possibly partly because of HLA diversity in the patient population. Unlike mouse skin, where gammadelta T cells dominate, normal human skin contains resident alphabeta T cells that get sequenced too, which complicates analysis of the scalp TCR repertoire. Lesional scalp, especially in alopecia totalis/universalis, showed higher clonality and more expanded CD8+ clones than normal scalp, suggesting antigenic drive.

Sequencing was carried out using CD4+ T cells sorted from blood. The clonotype comes from a human donor in good health. This receptor chain uses TRBV29-1 and TRBJ2-1; the D gene is not confidently resolved. The CDR3 reads as follows: CSVGLNSLYSEQFF. The DNA is as follows: TGCAGCGTTGGTCTAAACAGCCTGTATAGTGAGCAGTTCTTC.